The 11 T cell receptor beta chains below come from one sample, sequenced in a study of shared clonotypes between healthy human individuals. Produced via immunoSEQ multiplex PCR; TCRdb's table is partial and in-frame only. The sample consists of about 2.2 million clones, 85% to 95% of them appearing once. Positive CCR7 selection of CD45RO-negative cells yielded the naive CD8 cells, and terminally differentiated effector memory CD45RA+ cells were excluded. Sequencing used naive CD8+ T cells from PBMCs. These receptors came from a man aged 18 to 35 in good health. Some clones in this sample may be carry-over from other donors' samples.

The chain joins TRBV29-1 to TRBJ2-1; 9 bases line up with TRBD2. CDR3 length: 17 residues. The germline CDR1 and CDR2 sequences are SQVTM and ANQGSEA. Germline trimming cut 4 bases from V and 8 bases from J; bases unmatched to any gene: 18. The CDR3 is CSVVRRAGGHRDDEQFF. CDR3 in DNA: TGCAGCGTTGTCCGACGGGCGGGAGGGCATCGTGACGATGAGCAGTTCTTC.

The rearrangement uses TRBV6-1 and TRBJ2-3; tentatively, D is TRBD1 (5 bases). V dropped 2 bases and J dropped 2 bases, with 8 bases sitting between them. The CDR3 totals 14 residues. Germline CDR1 MNHNS, CDR2 SASEGT. The CDR3 here is CASSEWGITDTQYF. CDR3 nucleotide sequence: TGTGCCAGCAGTGAATGGGGCATCACAGATACGCAGTATTTT.

This chain's CDR3 is CASSLISGSAYEQYF. The CDR3 DNA is TGTGCCAGCAGCTTAATAAGTGGGAGTGCTTACGAGCAGTACTTC. The chain couples TRBV7-2 to TRBJ2-7, with D maybe TRBD2 (5 bases). Germline CDR1 reads SGHTA; CDR2 reads FQGNSA. V gave up 2 bases and J gave up 4 bases, with 15 bases separating them. This CDR3 is built from 15 residues. Complete variable domain (other parts from reference TRBV7-2 and TRBJ2-7): GAGVSQSPSNKVTEKGKDVELRCDPISGHTALYWYRQSLGQGLEFLIYFQGNSAPDKSGLPSDRFSAERTGGSVSTLTIQRTQQEDSAVYLCASSLISGSAYEQYFGPGTRLTVT.

This chain links TRBV18 with TRBJ2-3; 8 bases match TRBD2. With 3 bases clipped from V and 3 bases from J, the junction kept 11 bases outside the gene matches. The germline V gene encodes CDR1 KGHSH and CDR2 LQKENI. There are 17 residues in the CDR3. CDR3 nucleotides: TGTGCCAGCTCACCCCCCAAATTAGCGGGAATTACAGATACGCAGTATTTT. Amino acid sequence: CASSPPKLAGITDTQYF.

About this clone: Other DNA sequences in this sample translate to the same CDR3. The chain is built from TRBV9 and TRBJ2-7; possibly TRBD1 for D (6 bases). The CDR3 is made up of 14 amino acids. The V end lost 0 bases, the J end lost 2 bases, and 9 bases lay between the germline ends. CDR1 SGDLS and CDR2 YYNGEE come from the germline V gene. CDR3 bases: TGTGCCAGCAGCGTAGGGGACAACCCCTACGAGCAGTACTTC. Translated, it gives CASSVGDNPYEQYF.

The chain uses TRBV19 and TRBJ2-7, with 7 positions matching TRBD2. CDR1 and CDR2 (germline): LNHDA, SQIVND (reference sequence). The V gene end was trimmed by 5 bases and the J gene end by 3 bases; junction bases not matched to a gene: 4. This CDR3 is built from 13 residues. CDR3 in amino acids: CASSEAGFYEQYF. The CDR3 DNA reads as TGTGCCAGTAGTGAAGCGGGATTCTACGAGCAGTACTTC. Drawing the rest from reference TRBV19 and TRBJ2-7, the complete variable domain is DGGITQSPKYLFRKEGQNVTLSCEQNLNHDAMYWYRQDPGQGLRLIYYSQIVNDFQKGDIAEGYSVSREKKESFPLTVTSAQKNPTAFYLCASSEAGFYEQYFGPGTRLTVT.

This sequence joins TRBV19 and TRBJ2-7; 10 positions agree with TRBD2. The CDR3 totals 16 residues. CDR1 and CDR2 (germline): LNHDA, SQIVND (reference sequence). V dropped 5 bases and J dropped 4; count of bases not matched to a gene: 11. CDR3: CASSPREASGSYEQYF. Written as DNA, the CDR3 is TGTGCCAGTAGTCCTCGGGAAGCTAGCGGGAGTTACGAGCAGTACTTC. Based on the CDR3 plus reference TRBV19 and TRBJ2-7, the full variable domain is DGGITQSPKYLFRKEGQNVTLSCEQNLNHDAMYWYRQDPGQGLRLIYYSQIVNDFQKGDIAEGYSVSREKKESFPLTVTSAQKNPTAFYLCASSPREASGSYEQYFGPGTRLTVT.

V usage is TRBV28 and J usage is TRBJ2-7; no definite D call. Germline CDR1 is MDHEN and CDR2 is SYDVKM. The CDR3 loop spans 14 amino acids. Trimming took 3 bases from V and 5 from J, leaving 14 bases between them. In DNA form, the CDR3 reads TGTGCCAGCAGTTTCGATGGTAATAGCCACGAGCAGTACTTC. This gives the protein CASSFDGNSHEQYF.

The V call is TRBV6-4, the J call TRBJ2-1; no firm D call. CDR3 size: 16 residues. Per the germline V gene, CDR1 is MRHNA and CDR2 is SNTAGT. Trimming removed 3 bases from V and 0 bases from J, with 12 bases in between. DNA of the CDR3: TGTGCCAGCAGTGAGTCTGGTTGGAGCTCCTACAATGAGCAGTTCTTC. Translating it yields CASSESGWSSYNEQFF.

CDR3: CSATEGNTGELFF. The CDR3 nucleotides read TGCAGCGCCACGGAGGGGAACACCGGGGAGCTGTTTTTT. The rearrangement joins TRBV29-1 to TRBJ2-2; tentative D call: TRBD2 (6 bases). V was clipped by 7 bases and J by 1 base, with 10 bases between them. The CDR3 runs 13 residues. Per germline, CDR1 SQVTM and CDR2 ANQGSEA.

This chain uses TRBV4-2 with TRBJ2-7, with 10 bases that match TRBD2. V was pared by 3 bases and J by 4 bases, with 6 bases of the junction left unmatched. The CDR3 has 15 residues. Per germline, CDR1 LGHNA and CDR2 YNFKEQ. The CDR3 DNA reads TGTGCCAGCAGCCAGGGGGGACTAGCGTGGTACGAGCAGTACTTC. This codes for CASSQGGLAWYEQYF.